These 8 T cell receptor beta chains came from one sample sequenced in a study of shared clonotypes between healthy human individuals (dated by TCRdb to between 2020 and 2021). The protocol used for the library was the immunoSEQ multiplex PCR assay. TCRdb's version of the immuneACCESS table is confined to in-frame rearrangements and falls short of the full clone set. An unresolved V gene accounts for under half of the shortfall where checked; the remainder is of unknown origin. The sample yields about 1 million clones; approximately 72% were counted once. The top ten clonotypes cover about 1.5% of the sample. The sequencing input was memory CD4+ T cells sorted from blood. In the paper's terms, the cell subset or site label means: CD45RA-negative fraction. These receptor sequences come from a man younger than 35 in good health.

This clone showed up just once. V usage is TRBV10-2 and J usage is TRBJ2-5, with 12 bases aligning to TRBD2. V shed 5 bases and J 5 bases; nucleotides not matched to a gene: 3. Germline CDR1 WSHSY, CDR2 SAAADI. CDR3 length: 14 amino acids. CDR3 in amino acids: CASSRTSGIETQYF. DNA of the CDR3: TGCGCCAGCAGTAGGACTAGCGGGATTGAGACCCAGTACTTC.

This chain joins TRBV6-5 and TRBJ1-4, with a possible D match to TRBD1 (5 bases). CDR3 length: 16 residues. Germline-derived CDR1 and CDR2 are MNHEY and SVGAGI. V was pared by 0 bases and J by 7 bases, with 15 bases between. CDR3 sequence: CASSYSTQGGSEKLFF. The CDR3 bases are TGTGCCAGCAGTTACTCGACGCAGGGTGGCAGTGAAAAACTGTTTTTT.

This clone occurred a few times. The rearrangement joins TRBV21-1 to TRBJ2-7; the table calls TRBD2, which could not be checked here. TRBV21-1 is recorded as a pseudogene. This CDR3 region has 15 residues. The DNA of the CDR3 is TGTGCCAGCAGCAAAGACCTAAAGACTAGCGGAACTATGGACTTC. Protein: CASSKDLKTSGTMDF.

This clone was found a few times. V is TRBV29-1 and J is TRBJ2-7, with D tentatively TRBD1 or TRBD2 (6 bases each). CDR1 is SQVTM, CDR2 ANQGSEA, per germline. With 6 bases removed from V and 2 bases from J, the gap between germline ends came to 14 bases. The CDR3 totals 13 residues. The CDR3 is CSVAGSGAYEQYF. The CDR3 DNA sequence: TGCAGCGTGGCGGGATCAGGGGCCTACGAGCAGTACTTC.

The chain couples TRBV6-5 to TRBJ1-6; 8 nucleotides match TRBD1. The CDR3 is made up of 15 amino acids. The V gene end was trimmed by 6 bases and the J gene end by 8 bases; junction bases not matched to a gene: 9. CDR1 and CDR2 from the germline V gene are MNHEY and SVGAGI. The CDR3 bases are TGTGCCAGCAGGGGAGGGACAGGCATGGATTCACCCCTCCACTTT. Its translation: CASRGGTGMDSPLHF.

V and J are TRBV7-8 and TRBJ2-7; no reliable D call. This CDR3 comprises 17 residues. Germline CDR1 SGHVS, CDR2 FQNEAQ. V shed 2 bases and J shed 0 bases, with 17 bases lying between them. CDR3 in DNA: TGTGCCAGCAGCTTAACCGCCGTCGGGCCTAGCTCCTACGAGCAGTACTTC. Translating it yields CASSLTAVGPSSYEQYF.

A few counts support this clone. V is TRBV6-5 and J is TRBJ2-7; tentative D call: TRBD2 (6 bases). CDR1 and CDR2 from the germline V gene are MNHEY and SVGAGI. The CDR3 is 12 residues long. Deletions cut 9 bases from V and 6 bases from J, with 15 bases between. Here the CDR3 reads CASGTSVREQYF. Written as DNA, the CDR3 is TGTGCCAGTGGGACTTCCGTACGCGAGCAGTACTTC.

This sequence joins TRBV11-2 and TRBJ2-6, with a possible D match to TRBD1 (5 bases). Germline CDR1 reads SGHAT; CDR2 reads FQNNGV. V lost 2 bases to trimming and J lost 4 bases, with 9 bases between them. CDR3 length equals 15 residues. The CDR3 sequence: CASSLLTAGANVLTF. CDR3 DNA: TGTGCCAGCAGCTTATTGACAGCCGGGGCCAACGTCCTGACTTTC.